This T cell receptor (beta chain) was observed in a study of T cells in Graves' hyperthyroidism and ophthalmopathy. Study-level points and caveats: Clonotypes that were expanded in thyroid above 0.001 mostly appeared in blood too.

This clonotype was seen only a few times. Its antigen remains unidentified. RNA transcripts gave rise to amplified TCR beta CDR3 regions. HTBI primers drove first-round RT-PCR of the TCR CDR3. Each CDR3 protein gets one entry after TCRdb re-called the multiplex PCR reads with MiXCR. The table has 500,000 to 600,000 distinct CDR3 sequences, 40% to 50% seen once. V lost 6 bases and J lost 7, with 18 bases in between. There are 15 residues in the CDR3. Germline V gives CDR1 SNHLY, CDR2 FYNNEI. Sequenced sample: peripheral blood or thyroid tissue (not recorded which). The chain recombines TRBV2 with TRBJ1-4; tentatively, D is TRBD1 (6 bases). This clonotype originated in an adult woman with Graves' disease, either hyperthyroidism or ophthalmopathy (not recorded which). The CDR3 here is CASRITGYPSEKLFF. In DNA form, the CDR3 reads TGTGCCAGCAGGATTACAGGGTATCCGAGTGAAAAACTGTTTTTT.